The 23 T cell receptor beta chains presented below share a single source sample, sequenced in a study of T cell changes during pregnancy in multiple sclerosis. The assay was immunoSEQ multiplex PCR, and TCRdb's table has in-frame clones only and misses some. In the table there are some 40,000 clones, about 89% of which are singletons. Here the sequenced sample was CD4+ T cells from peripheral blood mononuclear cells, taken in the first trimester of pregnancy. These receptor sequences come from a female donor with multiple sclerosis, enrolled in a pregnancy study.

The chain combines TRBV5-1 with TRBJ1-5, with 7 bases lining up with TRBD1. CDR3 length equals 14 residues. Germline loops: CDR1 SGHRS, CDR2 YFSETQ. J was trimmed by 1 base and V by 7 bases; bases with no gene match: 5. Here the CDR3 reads CASSTGQSNQPQHF. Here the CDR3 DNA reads TGCGCCAGCTCAACGGGACAGAGCAATCAGCCCCAGCATTTT.

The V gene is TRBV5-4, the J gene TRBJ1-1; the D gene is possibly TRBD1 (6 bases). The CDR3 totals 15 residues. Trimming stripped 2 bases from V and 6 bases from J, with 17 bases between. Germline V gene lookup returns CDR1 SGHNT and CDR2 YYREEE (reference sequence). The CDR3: CASSFKPGTHAEAFF. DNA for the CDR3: TGTGCCAGCAGCTTTAAACCCGGGACACACGCTGAAGCTTTCTTT.

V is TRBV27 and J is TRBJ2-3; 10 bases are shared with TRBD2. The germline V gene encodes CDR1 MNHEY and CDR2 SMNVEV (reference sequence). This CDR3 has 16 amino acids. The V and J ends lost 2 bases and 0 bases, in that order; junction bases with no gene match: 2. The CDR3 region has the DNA TGTGCCAGCAGTTTACTAGCGGGAGCTAGCACAGATACGCAGTATTTT. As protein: CASSLLAGASTDTQYF.

This CDR3 reads CATSDRGGNQPQHF. As DNA, the CDR3 is TGTGCCACCAGCGATCGAGGTGGCAATCAGCCCCAGCATTTT. The chain has TRBV15 and TRBJ1-5; no clear D gene. Germline V gives CDR1 LNHNV, CDR2 YYDKDF (reference sequence). The V end lost 5 bases, the J end lost 2 bases, and 10 bases lay between the germline ends. This CDR3 has 14 residues.

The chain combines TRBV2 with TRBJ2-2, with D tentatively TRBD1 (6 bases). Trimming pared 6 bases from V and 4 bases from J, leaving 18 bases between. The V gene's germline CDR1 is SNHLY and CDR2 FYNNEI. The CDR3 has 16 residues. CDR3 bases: TGTGCCAGCAGGCGGGTGGGGGCGCCGGGCACCGGGGAGCTGTTTTTT. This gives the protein CASRRVGAPGTGELFF.

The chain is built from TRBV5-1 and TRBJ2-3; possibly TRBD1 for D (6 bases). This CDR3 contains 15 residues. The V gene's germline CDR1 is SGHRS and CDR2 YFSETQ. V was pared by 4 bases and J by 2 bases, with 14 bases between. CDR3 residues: CASSPDSVNTDTQYF. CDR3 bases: TGCGCCAGCAGCCCGGACAGCGTCAACACAGATACGCAGTATTTT.

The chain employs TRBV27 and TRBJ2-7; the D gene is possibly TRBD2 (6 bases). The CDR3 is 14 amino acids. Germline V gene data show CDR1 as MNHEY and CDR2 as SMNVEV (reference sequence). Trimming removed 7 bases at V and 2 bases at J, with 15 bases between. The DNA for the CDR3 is TGTGCCAGCATCCCCCGGGACTTCCCCTACGAGCAGTACTTC. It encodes CASIPRDFPYEQYF.

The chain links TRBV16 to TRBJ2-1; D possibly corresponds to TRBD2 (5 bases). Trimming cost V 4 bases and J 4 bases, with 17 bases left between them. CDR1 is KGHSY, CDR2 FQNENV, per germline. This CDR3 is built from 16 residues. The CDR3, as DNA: TGTGCCAGCAGCCTCGATGCGGCTAGCTGGTACAATGAGCAGTTCTTC. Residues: CASSLDAASWYNEQFF.

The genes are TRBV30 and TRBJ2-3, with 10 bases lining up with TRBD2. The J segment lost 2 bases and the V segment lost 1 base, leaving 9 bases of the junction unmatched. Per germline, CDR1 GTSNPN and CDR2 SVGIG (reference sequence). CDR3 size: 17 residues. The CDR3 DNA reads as TGTGCCTGGAGTGGCCTAGCGGGAGTGGTCCCCACAGATACGCAGTATTTT. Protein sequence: CAWSGLAGVVPTDTQYF.

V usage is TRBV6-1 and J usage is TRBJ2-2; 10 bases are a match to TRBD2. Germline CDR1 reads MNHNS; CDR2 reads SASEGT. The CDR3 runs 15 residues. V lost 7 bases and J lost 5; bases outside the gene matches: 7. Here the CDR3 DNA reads TGTGCCAGCACCCCGACTAGCGGGTTGACCGGGGAGCTGTTTTTT. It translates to CASTPTSGLTGELFF.

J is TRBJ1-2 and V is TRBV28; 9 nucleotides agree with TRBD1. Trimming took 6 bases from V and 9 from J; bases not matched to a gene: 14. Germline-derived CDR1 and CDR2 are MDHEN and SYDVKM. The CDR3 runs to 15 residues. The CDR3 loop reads CASSYPGTGTGSYTF. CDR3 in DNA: TGTGCCAGCAGCTATCCCGGGACAGGGACGGGGAGCTACACCTTC.

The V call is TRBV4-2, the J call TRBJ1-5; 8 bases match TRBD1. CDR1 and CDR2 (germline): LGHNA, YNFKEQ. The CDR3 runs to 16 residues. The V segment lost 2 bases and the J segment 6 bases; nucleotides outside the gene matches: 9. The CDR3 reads CASSQYGQGASQPQHF. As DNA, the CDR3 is TGTGCCAGCAGCCAATATGGCCAGGGGGCTAGTCAGCCCCAGCATTTT.

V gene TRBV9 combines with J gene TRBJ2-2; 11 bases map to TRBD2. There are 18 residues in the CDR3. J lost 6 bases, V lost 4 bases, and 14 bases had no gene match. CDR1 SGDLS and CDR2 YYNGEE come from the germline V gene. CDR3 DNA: TGTGCCAGCAGCCCAACATCTCGGGTAGCGGGAGGGCCCGGGGAGCTGTTTTTT. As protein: CASSPTSRVAGGPGELFF.

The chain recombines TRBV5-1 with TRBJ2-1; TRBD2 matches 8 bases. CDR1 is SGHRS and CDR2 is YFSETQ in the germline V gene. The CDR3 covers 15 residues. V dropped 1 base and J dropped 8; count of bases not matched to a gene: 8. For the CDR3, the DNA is TGCGCCAGCAGCTTGTTGGCGGGAGGACCCCATGAGCAGTTCTTC. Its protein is CASSLLAGGPHEQFF.

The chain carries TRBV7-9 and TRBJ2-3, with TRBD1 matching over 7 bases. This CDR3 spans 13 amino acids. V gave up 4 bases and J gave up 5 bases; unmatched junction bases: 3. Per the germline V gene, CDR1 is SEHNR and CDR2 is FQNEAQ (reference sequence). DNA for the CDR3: TGTGCCAGCAGCTCAGGGGACAGAGATACGCAGTATTTT. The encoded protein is CASSSGDRDTQYF.

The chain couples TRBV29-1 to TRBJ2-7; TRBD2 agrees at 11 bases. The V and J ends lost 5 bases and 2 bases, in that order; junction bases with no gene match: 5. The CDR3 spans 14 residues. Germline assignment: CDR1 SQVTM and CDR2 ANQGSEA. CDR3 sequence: CSVTTSGTAYEQYF. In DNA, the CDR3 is TGCAGCGTTACGACTAGCGGGACGGCCTACGAGCAGTACTTC.

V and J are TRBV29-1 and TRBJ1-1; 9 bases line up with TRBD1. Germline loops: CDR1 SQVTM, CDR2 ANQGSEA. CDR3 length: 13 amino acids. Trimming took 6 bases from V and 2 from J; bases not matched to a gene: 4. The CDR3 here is CSVDRGGNTEAFF. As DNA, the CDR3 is TGCAGCGTAGACAGGGGGGGAAACACTGAAGCTTTCTTT.

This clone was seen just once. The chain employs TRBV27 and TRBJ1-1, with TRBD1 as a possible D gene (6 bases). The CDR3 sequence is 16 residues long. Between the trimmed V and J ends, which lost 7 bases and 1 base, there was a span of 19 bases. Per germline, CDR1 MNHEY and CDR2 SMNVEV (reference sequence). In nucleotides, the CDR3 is TGTGCCAGCACACCGCCCAGGGGAAGAGCGAACACTGAAGCTTTCTTT. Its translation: CASTPPRGRANTEAFF.

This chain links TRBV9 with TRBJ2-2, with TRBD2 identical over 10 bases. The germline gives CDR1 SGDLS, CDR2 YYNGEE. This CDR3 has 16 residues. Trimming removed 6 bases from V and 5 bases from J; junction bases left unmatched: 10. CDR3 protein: CASTRGAGGGTGELFF. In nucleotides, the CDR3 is TGTGCCAGCACCCGGGGAGCGGGAGGGGGAACCGGGGAGCTGTTTTTT.

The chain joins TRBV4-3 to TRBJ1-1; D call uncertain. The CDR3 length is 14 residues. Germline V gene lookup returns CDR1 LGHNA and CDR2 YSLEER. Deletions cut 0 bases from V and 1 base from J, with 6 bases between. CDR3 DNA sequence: TGCGCCAGCAGCCAAGAAGGAGCGAACACTGAAGCTTTCTTT. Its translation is CASSQEGANTEAFF.

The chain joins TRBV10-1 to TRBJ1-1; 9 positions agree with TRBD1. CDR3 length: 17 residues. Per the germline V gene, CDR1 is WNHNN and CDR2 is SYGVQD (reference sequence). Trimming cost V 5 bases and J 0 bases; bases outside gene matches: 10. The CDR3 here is CASSPNRGRFVNTEAFF. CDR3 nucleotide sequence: TGCGCCAGCAGTCCCAACAGGGGGCGATTTGTGAACACTGAAGCTTTCTTT.

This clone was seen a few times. The CDR3 nucleotides are TGCGCCAGCAGCCAAGTCCCCGTCCTGGGGGGCAATGAGCAGTTCTTC. Its protein is CASSQVPVLGGNEQFF. V gene TRBV4-3 combines with J gene TRBJ2-1; a possible D gene is TRBD2 (6 bases). The CDR3 spans 16 residues. CDR1 is LGHNA, CDR2 YSLEER, per germline. V shed 1 base and J shed 6 bases, with 16 bases lying between them.

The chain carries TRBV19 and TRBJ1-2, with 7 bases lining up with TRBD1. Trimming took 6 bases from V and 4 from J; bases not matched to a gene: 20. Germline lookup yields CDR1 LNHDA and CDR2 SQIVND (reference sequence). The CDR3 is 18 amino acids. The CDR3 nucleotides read TGTGCCAGTAGGCAACCTCCGGGCAGGGGGGCCGTCGCCTATGGCTACACCTTC. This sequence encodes CASRQPPGRGAVAYGYTF.